This TCR beta chain was obtained from a study of beta chain features in type 1 diabetes. Study results and limitations: TCRB CDR3s were moderately but significantly shorter in Type 1 diabetes patients in all four CD4+ subsets.

Notes on this clone: Its antigen is currently unknown.

Reverse transcribing all isolated RNA meant expressed TCRB transcripts were sequenced. Some 3.6 million reads on average were seen across naive, central memory and regulatory T cell samples. The method was immunoSEQ multiplex PCR; TCRdb's version includes in-frame clones alone and lacks a portion of them. Of approximately 250,000 clones in the sample, around 16% were seen once. The germline V gene encodes CDR1 GTSNPN and CDR2 SVGIG (reference sequence). J gave up 2 bases and V 5 bases, and 9 bases lay outside the gene matches. This CDR3 is built from 16 residues. The sequence came from a man aged 25 to 45 with type 1 diabetes. Sequenced sample: naive CD4+ T cells from blood. The rearrangement uses TRBV30 and TRBJ2-3; 11 bases fit TRBD2. In DNA, the CDR3 is TGTGCCTGGGGGCCGATAGCGGGAGGGTACACAGATACGCAGTATTTT. Its protein is CAWGPIAGGYTDTQYF.